The 11 T cell receptor beta chains below all came from one sample that was sequenced in a study of OX40 agonist ivuxolimab in advanced cancers. Sequenced by immunoSEQ multiplex PCR; TCRdb stores in-frame clones only, minus some. Here the sample spans 55,000 to 95,000 clones, almost 90% being singletons. Sequenced here: CD4+ or CD8+ T cells sorted from blood, sampled in a trial of the OX40 agonist ivuxolimab. The receptors here all came from an adult with an advanced solid tumor such as melanoma, head and neck, liver or kidney cancer.

This rearrangement joins TRBV6-1 to TRBJ2-5, with 11 bases that match TRBD1. CDR3 size: 15 residues. Trimming removed 6 bases from V and 4 bases from J; junction bases left unmatched: 7. Germline V gene data show CDR1 as MNHNS and CDR2 as SASEGT. This CDR3 is CASSLGQGASETQYF. In nucleotides, the CDR3 is TGTGCCAGCAGCCTTGGACAGGGGGCTTCAGAGACCCAGTACTTC.

This sequence joins TRBV4-1 and TRBJ2-5; 8 nucleotides align to TRBD2. The J segment lost 3 bases and the V segment lost 4 bases, leaving 7 bases of the junction unmatched. The CDR3 is made up of 15 amino acids. In germline, CDR1 is MGHRA, CDR2 YSYEKL. This CDR3 reads CASSPTGTSKETQYF. The CDR3 nucleotides read TGCGCCAGCAGCCCGACCGGGACTAGTAAAGAGACCCAGTACTTC.

This clone has a single count. The V gene is TRBV5-1, the J gene TRBJ2-1, with 14 bases identical to TRBD2. In germline, CDR1 is SGHRS, CDR2 YFSETQ. Germline trimming cut 1 base from V and 8 bases from J; bases unmatched to any gene: 2. This CDR3 region has 15 residues. The CDR3 region has the DNA TGCGCCAGCAGCTTGCGACTAGCGGGGGGGGATGAGCAGTTCTTC. It encodes CASSLRLAGGDEQFF.

V is TRBV9 and J is TRBJ1-2, with TRBD1 as a possible D gene (5 bases). Trimming stripped 3 bases from V and 3 bases from J, with 15 bases between. CDR1 and CDR2 from the germline V gene are SGDLS and YYNGEE. CDR3 size: 15 residues. CDR3 residues: CASSARGGADYGYTF. CDR3 DNA: TGTGCCAGCAGCGCTCGGGGGGGAGCCGACTATGGCTACACCTTC.

The chain employs TRBV5-1 and TRBJ1-1, with TRBD1 identical over 11 bases. This CDR3 is built from 17 residues. CDR1 is SGHRS, CDR2 YFSETQ, per germline. J lost 4 bases, V lost 0 bases, and 8 bases had no gene match. The CDR3 DNA reads TGCGCCAGCAGCTTGGCCCAGGGGACAGGGGGAAGCACTGAAGCTTTCTTT. Translating it yields CASSLAQGTGGSTEAFF.

The chain employs TRBV6-5 and TRBJ1-1; D is perhaps TRBD1 (5 bases). CDR3 length: 14 residues. V was trimmed by 5 bases and J by 1 base, leaving 11 bases between them. Germline values: CDR1 MNHEY, CDR2 SVGAGI. This CDR3 reads CASSKGRENTEAFF. The DNA of the CDR3 is TGTGCCAGCAGTAAGGGACGGGAGAACACTGAAGCTTTCTTT.

This clone showed up just once. This chain links TRBV5-6 with TRBJ1-6, with D tentatively TRBD1 (5 bases). There are 15 residues in the CDR3. The V gene's germline CDR1 is SGHDT and CDR2 YYEEEE. Trimming cost V 5 bases and J 3 bases, with 12 bases left between them. The DNA of the CDR3 is TGTGCCAGCAGTCGGCGGGGGGTCTATAATTCACCCCTCCACTTT. Its protein is CASSRRGVYNSPLHF.

This CDR3 is CASSQGVSGGEQFF. DNA of the CDR3: TGTGCCAGCAGCCAAGGGGTATCGGGAGGTGAGCAGTTCTTC. The V gene is TRBV14, the J gene TRBJ2-1; 7 nucleotides align to TRBD2. Germline CDR1 reads SGHDN; CDR2 reads FVKESK. This CDR3 is built from 14 residues. V trimming: 1 base; J trimming: 9 bases; junction bases outside the gene matches: 6.

J is TRBJ2-3 and V is TRBV18; 11 nucleotides line up with TRBD2. Germline V gene sequence: CDR1 KGHSH, CDR2 LQKENI. This CDR3 has 16 residues. Unmatched junction bases numbered 11, after V lost 6 bases and J lost 6 bases. The CDR3 sequence is CASSLYTSGSVDTQYF. For the CDR3, the DNA is TGTGCCAGCTCCTTGTACACTAGCGGGAGTGTGGATACGCAGTATTTT.

The chain joins TRBV7-9 to TRBJ2-3; D is ambiguous. The CDR3 contains 14 residues. Per germline, CDR1 SEHNR and CDR2 FQNEAQ (reference sequence). V lost 5 bases and J lost 0, with 9 bases in between. Here the CDR3 DNA reads TGTGCCAGCAGCCGAGTGAAAAGCACAGATACGCAGTATTTT. It translates to CASSRVKSTDTQYF.

This chain connects TRBV6-5 to TRBJ2-3, with D possibly being TRBD1 or TRBD2 (7 bases each). The germline V gene encodes CDR1 MNHEY and CDR2 SVGAGI. The CDR3 runs to 15 residues. Trimming pared 1 base from V and 6 bases from J, leaving 14 bases between. Here the CDR3 DNA reads TGTGCCAGCAGTTACTACAACCAGGGGGGGGATACGCAGTATTTT. Translation: CASSYYNQGGDTQYF.